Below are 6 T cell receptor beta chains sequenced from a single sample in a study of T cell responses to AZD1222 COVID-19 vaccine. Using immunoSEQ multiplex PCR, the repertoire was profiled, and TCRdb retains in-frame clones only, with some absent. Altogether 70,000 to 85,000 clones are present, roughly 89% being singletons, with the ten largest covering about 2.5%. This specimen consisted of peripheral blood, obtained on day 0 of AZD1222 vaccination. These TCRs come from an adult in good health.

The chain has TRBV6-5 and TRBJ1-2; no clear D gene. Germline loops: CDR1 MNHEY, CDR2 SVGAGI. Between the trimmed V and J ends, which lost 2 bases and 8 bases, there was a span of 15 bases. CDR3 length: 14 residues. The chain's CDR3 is CASSYAEGWAGYTF. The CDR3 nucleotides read TGTGCCAGCAGTTACGCAGAGGGTTGGGCGGGCTACACCTTC.

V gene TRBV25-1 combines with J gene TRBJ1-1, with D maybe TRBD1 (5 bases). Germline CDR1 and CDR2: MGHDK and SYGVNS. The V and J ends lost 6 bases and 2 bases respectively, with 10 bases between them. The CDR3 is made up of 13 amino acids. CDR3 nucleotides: TGTGCCAGCAGCGGGGGACTTAACACTGAAGCTTTCTTT. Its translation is CASSGGLNTEAFF. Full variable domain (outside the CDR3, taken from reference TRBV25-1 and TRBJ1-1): EADIYQTPRYLVIGTGKKITLECSQTMGHDKMYWYQQDPGMELHLIHYSYGVNSTEKGDLSSESTVSRIRTEHFPLTLESARPSHTSQYLCASSGGLNTEAFFGQGTRLTVV.

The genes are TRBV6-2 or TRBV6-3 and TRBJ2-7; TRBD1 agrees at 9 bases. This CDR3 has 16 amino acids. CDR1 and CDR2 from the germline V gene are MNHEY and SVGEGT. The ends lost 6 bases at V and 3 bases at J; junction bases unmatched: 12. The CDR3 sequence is CASSKTGGQGHYEQYF. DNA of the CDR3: TGTGCCAGCAGCAAAACCGGGGGACAGGGCCACTACGAGCAGTACTTC.

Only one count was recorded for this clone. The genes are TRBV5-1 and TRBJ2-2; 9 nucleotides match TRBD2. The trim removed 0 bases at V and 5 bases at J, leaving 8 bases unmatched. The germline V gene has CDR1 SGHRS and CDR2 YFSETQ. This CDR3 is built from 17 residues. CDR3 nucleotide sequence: TGCGCCAGCAGCTTGGGGACCAGCGGGGGGTTTACCGGGGAGCTGTTTTTT. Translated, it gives CASSLGTSGGFTGELFF.

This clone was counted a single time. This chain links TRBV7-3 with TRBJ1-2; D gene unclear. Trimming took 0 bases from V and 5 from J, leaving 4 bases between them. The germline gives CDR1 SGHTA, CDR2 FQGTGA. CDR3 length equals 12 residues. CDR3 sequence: CASSLTGYGYTF. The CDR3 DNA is TGTGCCAGCAGCTTAACGGGGTATGGCTACACCTTC.

The CDR3 reads CASSLGALQGPTDTQYF. CDR3 bases: TGTGCCAGCAGTTTAGGGGCGTTACAGGGTCCCACAGATACGCAGTATTTT. This chain joins TRBV27 and TRBJ2-3; a possible D gene is TRBD1 (6 bases). Germline V lookup: CDR1 MNHEY, CDR2 SMNVEV (reference sequence). This CDR3 has 17 residues. Trimming removed 2 bases at V and 2 bases at J, with 17 bases between.